Below, 12 T cell receptor beta chains from the same sample are listed, as sequenced in a study of cytomegalovirus exposure and HLA in healthy donors. PCR amplification relied on 60 Vbeta primers (plus 13 Jbeta primers). Here immunoSEQ multiplex PCR was the method, and the copy in TCRdb shows in-frame clones only, minus some. The table has around 190,000 clones, almost 75% seen once. The sample taken for sequencing was PBMCs. The receptor set was obtained from a young woman in good health and CMV-seropositive.

The chain recombines TRBV19 with TRBJ2-1, with D perhaps TRBD1 (6 bases). Germline V gene data show CDR1 as LNHDA and CDR2 as SQIVND (reference sequence). The V end lost 5 bases, the J end lost 8 bases, and 13 bases lay between the germline ends. This CDR3 has 13 amino acids. CDR3: CASSVGQLDEQFF. In DNA, the CDR3 is TGTGCCAGTAGTGTTGGACAGCTGGATGAGCAGTTCTTC. Filled out from reference TRBV19 and TRBJ2-1, the complete variable domain reads DGGITQSPKYLFRKEGQNVTLSCEQNLNHDAMYWYRQDPGQGLRLIYYSQIVNDFQKGDIAEGYSVSREKKESFPLTVTSAQKNPTAFYLCASSVGQLDEQFFGPGTRLTVL.

The rearrangement links TRBV5-4 to TRBJ2-1; 11 bases fit TRBD2. CDR1 is SGHNT, CDR2 YYREEE, per germline (reference sequence). Trimming removed 4 bases from V and 10 bases from J; junction bases left unmatched: 13. The CDR3 consists of 16 residues. CDR3 DNA: TGTGCCAGCAGCAGAGGACTAGCGGGTGGCCAAGGGGAGCAGTTCTTC. Translating gives CASSRGLAGGQGEQFF.

This clone was counted a single time. This rearrangement joins TRBV4-2 to TRBJ2-5; TRBD2 agrees at 8 bases. The V gene's germline CDR1 is LGHNA and CDR2 YNFKEQ. This CDR3 is 17 amino acids long. V lost 0 bases to trimming and J lost 1 base; unmatched junction nucleotides: 7. The CDR3 spells CASSQEVLAGSQETQYF. For the CDR3, the DNA is TGTGCCAGCAGCCAAGAGGTCCTAGCGGGTAGCCAAGAGACCCAGTACTTC.

The V call is TRBV5-1, the J call TRBJ2-3, with D maybe TRBD2 (5 bases). V was trimmed by 0 bases and J by 9 bases, leaving 14 bases between them. From germline, CDR1 is SGHRS and CDR2 YFSETQ. The CDR3 loop spans 14 amino acids. The CDR3 sequence: CASSLGAASKTQYF. As DNA, the CDR3 is TGCGCCAGCAGCTTGGGCGCCGCTAGCAAGACGCAGTATTTT.

This clone showed up just a few times. The chain joins TRBV19 to TRBJ2-1, with D tentatively TRBD2 (5 bases). There are 14 residues in the CDR3. Per germline, CDR1 LNHDA and CDR2 SQIVND (reference sequence). V was clipped by 3 bases and J by 6 bases, with 12 bases between them. Written as DNA, the CDR3 is TGTGCCAGTAGTATTATGTCCCGGGGCAATGAGCAGTTCTTC. It codes for CASSIMSRGNEQFF.

The gene calls are TRBV6-5 and TRBJ1-1, with TRBD1 identical over 9 bases. Germline-derived CDR1 and CDR2 are MNHEY and SVGAGI. With V trimmed by 6 bases and J by 3 bases, 8 bases remained unmatched. There are 15 residues in the CDR3. The CDR3 spells CASSIGQGRYTEAFF. The DNA for the CDR3 is TGTGCCAGCAGCATCGGACAGGGGAGGTACACTGAAGCTTTCTTT.

CDR3 DNA: TGTGCCAGCAGTTTTGGGGGCCAGTACGAGCAGTACTTC. Translating it yields CASSFGGQYEQYF. J is TRBJ2-7 and V is TRBV27, with D tentatively TRBD1 (6 bases). This CDR3 is built from 13 residues. Germline loops: CDR1 MNHEY, CDR2 SMNVEV (reference sequence). The V end was cut by 3 bases, the J end by 4 bases, with 10 bases between.

The chain has TRBV5-6 and TRBJ1-1; D is ambiguous. The CDR3 covers 12 residues. CDR1 is SGHDT, CDR2 YYEEEE, per germline. V was clipped by 1 base and J by 3 bases, with 4 bases between them. CDR3 loop: CASSLRYTEAFF. In nucleotides, the CDR3 is TGTGCCAGCAGCTTGCGTTACACTGAAGCTTTCTTT.

The table lists this clone with a few counts. This chain joins TRBV5-6 and TRBJ2-1; 7 positions agree with TRBD2. This CDR3 is 16 amino acids long. Trimming took 6 bases from V and 0 from J; bases not matched to a gene: 9. Germline CDR1 and CDR2: SGHDT and YYEEEE. The CDR3 DNA sequence: TGTGCCAGCATAAGTGGCGGGGGTAGCTCCTACAATGAGCAGTTCTTC. This codes for CASISGGGSSYNEQFF.

V is TRBV5-4 and J is TRBJ2-7; 8 nucleotides agree with TRBD2. V lost 4 bases, J lost 1 base, and 7 bases stayed unmatched. This CDR3 contains 15 residues. The germline V gene has CDR1 SGHNT and CDR2 YYREEE (reference sequence). CDR3 sequence: CASSRLGGASYEQYF. In DNA form, the CDR3 reads TGTGCCAGCAGCAGGCTCGGGGGGGCATCCTACGAGCAGTACTTC.

The gene calls are TRBV7-2 and TRBJ2-1; possible D gene TRBD2, 6 bases. The CDR3 is 15 amino acids. The germline CDR1 and CDR2 sequences are SGHTA and FQGNSA. V was shortened by 1 base and J by 6 bases, with 13 bases between the two germline ends. The CDR3 DNA reads TGTGCCAGCAGCTTAGGGCTAGCGTTATTCAATGAGCAGTTCTTC. Amino acid sequence: CASSLGLALFNEQFF.

For the CDR3, the DNA is TGTGCCAGCAGCCGGACTAGCGGGAGAAATGAGCAGTTCTTC. This encodes CASSRTSGRNEQFF. The V gene is TRBV11-2, the J gene TRBJ2-1; TRBD2 aligns across 13 bases. Unmatched junction bases numbered 2, after V lost 5 bases and J lost 7 bases. The CDR3 has 14 amino acids. Per germline, CDR1 SGHAT and CDR2 FQNNGV.